This T cell receptor beta chain comes out of a study of identical twins. Using its own MiXCR run on the 5' RACE reads, TCRdb lists one record per CDR3 protein. The sample includes some 730,000 distinct CDR3 sequences, around a sixth of them seen just once. The CDR3 runs 12 residues. V was trimmed by 1 base and J by 5 bases, leaving 7 bases between them. CDR1 and CDR2 from the germline V gene are SQVTM and ANQGSEA. These data are also associated with another study on T cells expressing NK-cell markers. Per that study: Within the sequenced cohort of eight donors, seven exhibited HCMV seropositivity and one was seronegative.

The sequence was collected from a woman aged 18-30 years in good health. This rearrangement joins TRBV29-1 to TRBJ2-3; D uncertain. What was sequenced was PBMCs. DNA for the CDR3: TGCAGCGTTGAAGGGGATGGAGATACGCAGTATTTT. It codes for CSVEGDGDTQYF.